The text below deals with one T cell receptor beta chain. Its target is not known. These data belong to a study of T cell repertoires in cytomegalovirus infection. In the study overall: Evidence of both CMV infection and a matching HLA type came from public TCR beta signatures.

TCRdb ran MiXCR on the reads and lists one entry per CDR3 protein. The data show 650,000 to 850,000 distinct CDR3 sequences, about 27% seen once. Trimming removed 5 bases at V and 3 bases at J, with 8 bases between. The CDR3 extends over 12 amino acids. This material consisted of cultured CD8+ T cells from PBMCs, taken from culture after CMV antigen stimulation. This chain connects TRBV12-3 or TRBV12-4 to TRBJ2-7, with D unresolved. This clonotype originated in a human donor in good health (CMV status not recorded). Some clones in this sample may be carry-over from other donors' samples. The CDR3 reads CASSINYYEQYF. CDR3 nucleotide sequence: TGTGCCAGCAGTATAAACTACTACGAGCAGTACTTC.